These T cell receptor beta chains were read from a single sample in a study of blood T cell repertoires in COVID-19. Clones were sequenced by immunoSEQ multiplex PCR, and TCRdb holds only the in-frame ones, with some missing. The sample contains roughly 150,000 clones, around 88% of which appear only once. Material: peripheral blood. These receptors came from a human donor in a cohort sampled during active COVID-19. The CDR3 runs from the conserved cysteine through the conserved F or W.

V gene	J gene	CDR3 length	CDR3 protein
TRBV5-5	TRBJ1-5	18	CASSFRHNEALSNQPQHF
TRBV6-2/TRBV6-3	TRBJ1-1	15	CASSRGQILNTEAFF
TRBV2	TRBJ2-7	16	CASSKQGQGAPYEQYF
TRBV7-9	TRBJ1-1	15	CASSLADRADTEAFF
TRBV9	TRBJ1-1	13	CASSPGGGPEAFF
TRBV5-6	TRBJ2-5	13	CASSFPVQETQYF
TRBV7-9	TRBJ1-2	17	CASSPSQEGPNLYGYTF
TRBV25-1	TRBJ1-4	16	CASTEGAGHGRGKLFF
TRBV7-6	TRBJ2-3	12	CASSLARDTQYF
TRBV2	TRBJ1-6	17	CASSEVGVSGYDSPLHF